One sample yielded the 5 T cell receptor beta chains listed below, sequenced in a study of Ad26.COV2.S vaccination and SARS-CoV-2 variants (dated by TCRdb to about 2021). The treatment or condition label of this sample denotes: 15 to 20 received Ad26.COV2.S at low or high dose, single or two shots; about 5 received placebo; per-sample allocation not given. For vaccine and placebo recipients, the sequenced repertoires came from samples collected on day 63 after the first injection. The library relied on the immunoSEQ multiplex PCR assay. TCRdb re-hosts the immuneACCESS table, in-frame sequences only. Its copies lack some clones; in the studies checked, an unresolved V gene accounts for under half of them, and the cause for the rest is not known. For this sample there are roughly 510,000 clones; approximately 90% appear just once. Together, the top ten hold 9.5% to 15% of the sample. Here the sequenced sample was peripheral blood, taken in a trial of Ad26.COV2.S vaccine versus placebo. All receptors derive from a person between 18 and 60 years old who received the Ad26.COV2.S COVID-19 vaccine or a placebo.

Worth noting for this clone: The same CDR3 arises from other DNA sequences in this sample as well. The rearrangement links TRBV19 to TRBJ2-2; TRBD1 matches 8 bases. This CDR3 spans 13 amino acids. Germline CDR1 and CDR2: LNHDA and SQIVND (reference sequence). The J segment lost 2 bases and the V segment lost 9 bases, leaving 2 bases of the junction unmatched. CDR3: CASGTGNTGELFF. The DNA for the CDR3 is TGTGCCAGCGGGACAGGCAACACCGGGGAGCTGTTTTTT.

The rearrangement joins TRBV7-2 to TRBJ2-5; D may be TRBD2 (6 bases). V lost 5 bases, J lost 8 bases, and 18 bases lay in between. The CDR3 is 14 amino acids. CDR1 is SGHTA, CDR2 FQGNSA, per germline. In DNA, the CDR3 is TGTGCCAGCAGCCTTATTGGAATGGGGGGTACCCAGTACTTC. It specifies CASSLIGMGGTQYF.

The rearrangement joins TRBV9 to TRBJ1-1, with D tentatively TRBD1 (5 bases). The CDR3 consists of 13 residues. Germline-derived CDR1 and CDR2 are SGDLS and YYNGEE. V was pared by 3 bases and J by 5 bases, with 11 bases between. The CDR3 here is CASSAQQETEAFF. CDR3 bases: TGTGCCAGCAGCGCTCAACAGGAAACTGAAGCTTTCTTT.

The chain employs TRBV6-6 and TRBJ1-1; D gene unclear. The germline V and J ends were trimmed by 5 bases and 7 bases, with 8 bases remaining between them. Germline CDR1 and CDR2: MNHNY and SVGAGI (reference sequence). CDR3 length equals 11 residues. CDR3 sequence: CASSNQDEAFF. The DNA of the CDR3 is TGTGCCAGCAGTAACCAGGATGAAGCTTTCTTT.

This clone has more than one count but fewer than ten. The J gene is TRBJ1-2, the V gene TRBV12-3 or TRBV12-4, with TRBD1 as a possible D gene (5 bases). The V end lost 3 bases, the J end lost 4 bases, and 6 bases lay between the germline ends. The CDR3 has 12 amino acids. The CDR3 nucleotides are TGTGCCAGCAGTTTGGGACCCTATGGCTACACCTTC. It translates to CASSLGPYGYTF.